The present TCR beta chain was sequenced within a study of T-cell memory formation after mild COVID-19. Via MiXCR, TCRdb re-called the 5' RACE reads, giving one row per CDR3 protein. The table has roughly 180,000 distinct CDR3 sequences, roughly 11% seen once. This clonotype has more than one count but fewer than ten. V was cut by 0 bases and J by 7 bases, with 12 bases left in between. This CDR3 comprises 14 residues. Germline V gene sequence: CDR1 LGHDT, CDR2 YNNKEL (reference sequence). The chain employs TRBV3-1 and TRBJ2-5; D gene unclear. The receptor was derived from a man younger than 35 who had mild COVID-19 (a few samples of this study predate the infection). Cell type and time point are not known. The sequenced material came from PBMCs or a T cell subset sorted from them (not recorded which). CDR3 protein: CASSQDITGVTQYF. The CDR3 nucleotides read TGTGCCAGCAGCCAAGATATCACCGGCGTGACCCAGTACTTC.